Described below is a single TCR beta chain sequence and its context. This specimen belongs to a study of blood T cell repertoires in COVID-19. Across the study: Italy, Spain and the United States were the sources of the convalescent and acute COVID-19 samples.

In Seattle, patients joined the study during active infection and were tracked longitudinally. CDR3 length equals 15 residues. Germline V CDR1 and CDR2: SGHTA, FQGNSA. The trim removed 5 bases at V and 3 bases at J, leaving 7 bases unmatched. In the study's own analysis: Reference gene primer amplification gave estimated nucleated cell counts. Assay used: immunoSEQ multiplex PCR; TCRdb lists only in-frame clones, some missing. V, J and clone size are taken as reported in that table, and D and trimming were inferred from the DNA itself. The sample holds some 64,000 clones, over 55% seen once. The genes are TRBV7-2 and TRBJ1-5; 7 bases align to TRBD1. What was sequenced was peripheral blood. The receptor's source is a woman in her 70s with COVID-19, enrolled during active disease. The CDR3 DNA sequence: TGTGCCAGCAGCCCACAGGGGAACCTCAATCAGCCCCAGCATTTT. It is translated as CASSPQGNLNQPQHF. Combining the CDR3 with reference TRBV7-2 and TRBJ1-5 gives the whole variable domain GAGVSQSPSNKVTEKGKDVELRCDPISGHTALYWYRQSLGQGLEFLIYFQGNSAPDKSGLPSDRFSAERTGGSVSTLTIQRTQQEDSAVYLCASSPQGNLNQPQHFGDGTRLSIL.